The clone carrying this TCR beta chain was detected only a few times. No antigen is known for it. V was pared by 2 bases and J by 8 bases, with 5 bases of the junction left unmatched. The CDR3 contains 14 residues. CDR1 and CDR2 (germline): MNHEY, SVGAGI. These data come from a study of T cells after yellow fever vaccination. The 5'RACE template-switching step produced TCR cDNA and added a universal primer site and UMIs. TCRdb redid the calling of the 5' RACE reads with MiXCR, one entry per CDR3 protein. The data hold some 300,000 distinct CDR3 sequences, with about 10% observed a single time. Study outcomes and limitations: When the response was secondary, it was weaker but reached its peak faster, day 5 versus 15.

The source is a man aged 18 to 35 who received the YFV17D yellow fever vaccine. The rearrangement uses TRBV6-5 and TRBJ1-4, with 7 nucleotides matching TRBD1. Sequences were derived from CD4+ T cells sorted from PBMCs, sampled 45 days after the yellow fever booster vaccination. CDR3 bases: TGTGCCAGCAGTTACGACAGGGTATACGAAAAACTGTTTTTT. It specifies CASSYDRVYEKLFF.